The clone carrying this T cell receptor beta chain was counted only a few times. The sample belongs to a study of T cells in Graves' hyperthyroidism and ophthalmopathy. Lactation, pregnancy, other autoimmune disease or uncontrolled infection excluded patients. This sample holds PBMCs from roughly 10 ml fresh peripheral blood. There were TCR beta CDR3 regions amplified from RNA transcripts. RT-PCR in the first round (using the HTBI primer set) targeted the TCR CDR3. A single record per CDR3 protein comes from TCRdb applying MiXCR to the multiplex PCR reads. The sample has over 400,000 distinct CDR3 sequences, about 15% seen once. The CDR3 runs to 13 residues. V lost 6 bases to trimming and J lost 4 bases, with 12 bases between them. Germline assignment: CDR1 LNHDA and CDR2 SQIVND (reference sequence).

The sequencing sample was made of blood. The sequence was collected from a man aged 18 to 29 with Graves' ophthalmopathy. V is TRBV19 and J is TRBJ2-5; unclear D gene. The CDR3 DNA is TGTGCCAGTAGGAACTCGGATCGAGAGACCCAGTACTTC. Protein product: CASRNSDRETQYF.